The 17 T cell receptor beta chains below come from one sample, sequenced in a study of patients and donors after allogeneic stem cell transplantation. From the RT-PCR reads, TCRdb called clonotypes with MiXCR, one entry per CDR3 protein. This table has around 150,000 distinct CDR3 sequences, about 36% appearing once. Sequencing was carried out using blood, either unsorted or a sorted T cell fraction (not recorded which). These TCRs come from a human donor who was either an allogeneic HSCT recipient or a stem cell or donor lymphocyte infusion donor (not recorded which). It is not recorded whose cells these are; they may come from a transplant donor.

This clonotype turned up a few times. The chain is built from TRBV27 and TRBJ1-3; weak D call: TRBD1 (5 bases). This CDR3 contains 13 residues. The V gene's germline CDR1 is MNHEY and CDR2 SMNVEV (reference sequence). The V end lost 5 bases, the J end lost 5 bases, and 10 bases lay between the germline ends. CDR3 region: CASSPGARNTIYF. In nucleotides, the CDR3 is TGTGCCAGCAGTCCCGGGGCAAGAAACACCATATATTTT.

A few counts support this clonotype. The V call is TRBV27, the J call TRBJ1-5; D uncertain. The germline CDR1 and CDR2 sequences are MNHEY and SMNVEV (reference sequence). This CDR3 has 12 amino acids. V lost 7 bases and J 5 bases, leaving 9 bases between the germline ends. For the CDR3, the DNA is TGTGCCAGCAAGACACAGTATCAGCCCCAGCATTTT. Its translation: CASKTQYQPQHF.

This clonotype occurred a few times. V and J are TRBV12-3 or TRBV12-4 and TRBJ1-4; no clear D. V dropped 2 bases and J dropped 7 bases, with 5 bases sitting between them. The CDR3 extends over 12 amino acids. CDR3 bases: TGTGCCAGCAGTTTATCGGGTGAAAAACTGTTTTTT. It translates to CASSLSGEKLFF.

The rearrangement joins TRBV9 to TRBJ1-6; D might be TRBD1 (5 bases). The germline V and J ends were trimmed by 0 bases and 7 bases, with 5 bases remaining between them. There are 13 residues in the CDR3. The germline V gene has CDR1 SGDLS and CDR2 YYNGEE. The CDR3 is CASSVAGNSPLHF. The CDR3, as DNA: TGTGCCAGCAGCGTAGCAGGGAATTCACCCCTCCACTTT.

There are a few counts of this clonotype. V gene TRBV27 combines with J gene TRBJ1-5; TRBD1 might be the D (6 bases). Germline CDR1 and CDR2: MNHEY and SMNVEV (reference sequence). The length of the CDR3 is 14 residues. Trimming shortened V by 6 bases and J by 4 bases, and 13 bases separated the two germline ends. CDR3 region: CASSRDIQNQPQHF. The CDR3, as DNA: TGTGCCAGCAGCCGGGACATTCAAAATCAGCCCCAGCATTTT.

This clonotype was detected a few times. CDR3 nucleotide sequence: TGTGCCAGCAGCCAACCCGGGACAGGGGCGTCACCCCTCCACTTT. This translates into CASSQPGTGASPLHF. This chain joins TRBV3-1 and TRBJ1-6; TRBD1 aligns across 10 bases. The CDR3 consists of 15 residues. Germline V CDR1 and CDR2: LGHDT, YNNKEL (reference sequence). J gave up 10 bases and V 2 bases, and 5 bases lay outside the gene matches.

This clonotype was recorded at least ten times. V and J are TRBV27 and TRBJ1-5; maybe TRBD1 (6 bases). V lost 4 bases and J 1 base, leaving 14 bases between the germline ends. CDR3 length equals 16 residues. The germline V gene has CDR1 MNHEY and CDR2 SMNVEV (reference sequence). Here the CDR3 DNA reads TGTGCCAGCAGTTCACAGGGCGCGGGGAGCAATCAGCCCCAGCATTTT. This translates into CASSSQGAGSNQPQHF.

This chain connects TRBV7-6 to TRBJ1-1, with a tentative D call TRBD1 (5 bases). Trimming shortened V by 7 bases and J by 4 bases, and 22 bases separated the two germline ends. CDR3 size: 16 residues. Germline CDR1 and CDR2: SGHVS and FNYEAQ. This CDR3 reads CASTTGGGVPSTEAFF. The DNA of the CDR3 is TGTGCCAGCACCACGGGGGGTGGGGTTCCTAGCACTGAAGCTTTCTTT.

V and J are TRBV5-1 and TRBJ1-2; TRBD1 agrees at 8 bases. CDR1 is SGHRS, CDR2 YFSETQ, per germline. This CDR3 region has 16 residues. V was clipped by 2 bases and J by 0 bases; unmatched bases: 6. The CDR3 protein is CASSFPGQEANYGYTF. The CDR3 DNA sequence: TGCGCCAGCAGCTTCCCGGGACAGGAAGCTAACTATGGCTACACCTTC.

The V gene is TRBV5-6, the J gene TRBJ2-2; D gene uncertain. Per the germline V gene, CDR1 is SGHDT and CDR2 is YYEEEE. Trimming removed 2 bases from V and 7 bases from J, with 6 bases in between. The CDR3 length is 12 residues. The CDR3 nucleotides are TGTGCCAGCAGCTTTGGTGACGGGGAGCTGTTTTTT. It translates to CASSFGDGELFF.

The chain combines TRBV6-5 with TRBJ1-2; D remains ambiguous. V lost 0 bases and J 7 bases, leaving 12 bases between the germline ends. The CDR3 has 14 amino acids. The V gene's germline CDR1 is MNHEY and CDR2 SVGAGI. As DNA, the CDR3 is TGTGCCAGCAGTTACTCTCCGGTGCCCAGTGGCTACACCTTC. It yields the protein CASSYSPVPSGYTF.

The chain uses TRBV28 and TRBJ2-3; D is uncertain. CDR1 and CDR2 (germline): MDHEN, SYDVKM. V lost 7 bases to trimming and J lost 1 base, with 18 bases between them. This CDR3 contains 16 residues. CDR3 residues: CASTAYVLSGTDTQYF. Written as DNA, the CDR3 is TGTGCCAGCACCGCATACGTACTCTCGGGCACAGATACGCAGTATTTT.

The chain has TRBV12-3 or TRBV12-4 and TRBJ1-1; D call uncertain. This CDR3 is 14 amino acids long. V lost 5 bases and J lost 0, with 10 bases in between. The CDR3 DNA follows: TGTGCCAGCAGTCAGACCGCTATGAACACTGAAGCTTTCTTT. Amino acids: CASSQTAMNTEAFF.

CDR3 nucleotide sequence: TGTGCCAGCAGCTCGACAGCCCGCGTTGGCTACACCTTC. It is translated as CASSSTARVGYTF. J is TRBJ1-2 and V is TRBV7-9; a possible D gene is TRBD1 (5 bases). The CDR3 is made up of 13 amino acids. Germline V gene lookup returns CDR1 SEHNR and CDR2 FQNEAQ (reference sequence). Trimming stripped 4 bases from V and 7 bases from J, with 13 bases between.

The CDR3: CASSPLRRDGGTEAFF. CDR3 bases: TGTGCCAGCAGTCCCTTGAGGCGGGACGGAGGCACTGAAGCTTTCTTT. J is TRBJ1-1 and V is TRBV28; possible D gene TRBD1, 5 bases. Germline-derived CDR1 and CDR2 are MDHEN and SYDVKM. V was trimmed by 5 bases and J by 4 bases, leaving 20 bases between them. The CDR3 runs 16 residues.

This clonotype has only a few counts. The chain uses TRBV9 and TRBJ1-2; 8 bases line up with TRBD1. The ends lost 4 bases at V and 7 bases at J; junction bases unmatched: 9. The germline gives CDR1 SGDLS, CDR2 YYNGEE. The length of the CDR3 is 14 residues. The CDR3 here is CASSPGQGARGYTF. The CDR3 DNA is TGTGCCAGCAGCCCTGGGCAGGGGGCGCGTGGCTACACCTTC.

This clonotype has only a few counts. The chain carries TRBV5-1 and TRBJ1-2, with TRBD1 as a possible D gene (5 bases). The V end was cut by 5 bases, the J end by 2 bases, with 7 bases between. CDR1 and CDR2 (germline): SGHRS, YFSETQ. The CDR3 totals 12 residues. CDR3 sequence: CASRGDNYGYTF. The CDR3 region has the DNA TGCGCCAGCAGAGGGGACAACTATGGCTACACCTTC.